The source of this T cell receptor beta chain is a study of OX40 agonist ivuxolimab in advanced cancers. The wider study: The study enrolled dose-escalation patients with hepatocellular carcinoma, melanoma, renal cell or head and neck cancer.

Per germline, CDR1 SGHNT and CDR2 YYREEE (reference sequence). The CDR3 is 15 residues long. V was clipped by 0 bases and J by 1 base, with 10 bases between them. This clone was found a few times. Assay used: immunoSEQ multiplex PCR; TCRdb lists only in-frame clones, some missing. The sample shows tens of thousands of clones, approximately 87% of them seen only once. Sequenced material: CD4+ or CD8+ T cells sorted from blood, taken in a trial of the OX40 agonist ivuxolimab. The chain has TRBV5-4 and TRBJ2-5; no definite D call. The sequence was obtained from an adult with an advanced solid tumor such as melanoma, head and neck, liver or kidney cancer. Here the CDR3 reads CASSLEPTSQETQYF. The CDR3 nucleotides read TGTGCCAGCAGCTTGGAACCGACAAGCCAAGAGACCCAGTACTTC.